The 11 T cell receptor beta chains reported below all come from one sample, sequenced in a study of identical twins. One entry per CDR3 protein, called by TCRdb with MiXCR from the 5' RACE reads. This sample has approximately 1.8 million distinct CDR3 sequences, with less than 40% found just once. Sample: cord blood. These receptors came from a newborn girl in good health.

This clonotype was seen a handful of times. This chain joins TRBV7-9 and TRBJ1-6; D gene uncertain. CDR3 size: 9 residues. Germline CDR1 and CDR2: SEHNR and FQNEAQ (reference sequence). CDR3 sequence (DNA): TGTGCTTTAGATTCACCCCTCCACTTT. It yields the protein CALDSPLHF.

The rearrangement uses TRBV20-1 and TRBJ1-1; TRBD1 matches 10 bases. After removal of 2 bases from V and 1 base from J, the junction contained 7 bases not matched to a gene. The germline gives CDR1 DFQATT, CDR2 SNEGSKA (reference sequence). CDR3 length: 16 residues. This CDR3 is CSARRGQGLSNTEAFF. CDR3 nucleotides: TGCAGTGCTAGAAGGGGACAGGGGTTATCGAACACTGAAGCTTTCTTT.

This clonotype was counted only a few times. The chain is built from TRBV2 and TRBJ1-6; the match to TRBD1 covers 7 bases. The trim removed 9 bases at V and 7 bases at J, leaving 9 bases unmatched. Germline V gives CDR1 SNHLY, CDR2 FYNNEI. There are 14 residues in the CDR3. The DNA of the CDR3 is TGTGCCAGATCTCCGGGACAGCGCAATTCACCCCTCCACTTT. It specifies CARSPGQRNSPLHF.

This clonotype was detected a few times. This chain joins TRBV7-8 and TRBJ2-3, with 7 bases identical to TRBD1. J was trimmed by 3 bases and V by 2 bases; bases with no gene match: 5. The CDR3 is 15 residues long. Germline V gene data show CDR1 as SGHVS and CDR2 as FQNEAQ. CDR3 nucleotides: TGTGCCAGCAGCTTAAAGAGGGGGCAGACAGATACGCAGTATTTT. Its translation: CASSLKRGQTDTQYF.

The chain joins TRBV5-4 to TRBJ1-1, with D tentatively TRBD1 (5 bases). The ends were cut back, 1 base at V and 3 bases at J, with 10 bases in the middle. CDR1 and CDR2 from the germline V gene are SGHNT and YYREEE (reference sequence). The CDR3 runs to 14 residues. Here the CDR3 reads CASSLPGRDTEAFF. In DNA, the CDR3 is TGTGCCAGCAGCTTGCCGGGGCGGGACACTGAAGCTTTCTTT. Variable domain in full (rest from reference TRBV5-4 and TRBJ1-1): ETGVTQSPTHLIKTRGQQVTLRCSSQSGHNTVSWYQQALGQGPQFIFQYYREEENGRGNFPPRFSGLQFPNYSSELNVNALELDDSALYLCASSLPGRDTEAFFGQGTRLTVV.

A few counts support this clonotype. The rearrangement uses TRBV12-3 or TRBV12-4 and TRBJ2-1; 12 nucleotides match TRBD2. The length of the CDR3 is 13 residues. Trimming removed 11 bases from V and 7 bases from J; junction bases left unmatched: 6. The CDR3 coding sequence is TGTGCCTGCAAGACTAGCGGGGGTAATGAGCAGTTCTTC. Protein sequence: CACKTSGGNEQFF.

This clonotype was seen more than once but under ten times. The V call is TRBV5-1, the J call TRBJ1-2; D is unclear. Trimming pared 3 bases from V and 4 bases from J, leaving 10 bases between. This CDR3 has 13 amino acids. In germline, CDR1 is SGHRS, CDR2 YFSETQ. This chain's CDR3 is CASSSPGTYGYTF. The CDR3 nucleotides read TGCGCCAGCAGCTCTCCAGGAACCTATGGCTACACCTTC.

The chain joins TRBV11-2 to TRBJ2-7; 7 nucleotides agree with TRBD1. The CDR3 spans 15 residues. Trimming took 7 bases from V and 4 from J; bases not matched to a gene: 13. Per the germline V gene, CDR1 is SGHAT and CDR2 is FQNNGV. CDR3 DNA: TGTGCCAGCACCTCACTCAGGGGGAAGACTTACGAGCAGTACTTC. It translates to CASTSLRGKTYEQYF.

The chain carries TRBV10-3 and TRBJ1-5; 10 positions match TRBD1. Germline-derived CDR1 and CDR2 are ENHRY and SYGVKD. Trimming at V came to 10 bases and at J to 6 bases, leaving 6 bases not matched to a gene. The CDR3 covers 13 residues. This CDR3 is CATAGTGVQPQHF. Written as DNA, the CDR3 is TGTGCCACCGCCGGGACAGGGGTTCAGCCCCAGCATTTT.

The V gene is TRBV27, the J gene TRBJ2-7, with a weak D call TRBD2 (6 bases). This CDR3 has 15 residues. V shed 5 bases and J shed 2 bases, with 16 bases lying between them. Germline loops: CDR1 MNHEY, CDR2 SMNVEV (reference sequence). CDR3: CASSERTNVPYEQYF. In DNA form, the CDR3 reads TGTGCCAGCAGTGAGAGGACTAATGTGCCCTACGAGCAGTACTTC.

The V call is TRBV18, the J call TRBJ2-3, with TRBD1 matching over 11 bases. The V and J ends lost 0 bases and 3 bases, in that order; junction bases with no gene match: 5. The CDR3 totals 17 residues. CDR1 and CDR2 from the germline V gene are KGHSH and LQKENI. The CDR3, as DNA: TGTGCCAGCTCACCACCCGGGACAGGGGGGACAACAGATACGCAGTATTTT. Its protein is CASSPPGTGGTTDTQYF.